These T cell receptor beta chains were read from a single sample in a study of blood T cell repertoires in COVID-19. Sequencing used immunoSEQ multiplex PCR; TCRdb keeps in-frame clones, though not all of them. The sample carries fewer than 700,000 clones, around 90% recorded once. The sample consisted of peripheral blood. Receptors originate from a woman aged 45-59 years with COVID-19, enrolled during active disease. Each CDR3 is given with its conserved first and last residue. D genes are given only for firm matches. Clone size is shown for a subset of rows, as once, few, many or a class of expanded clone.

clone size: -; D gene: -; CDR3 length: 14; J gene: TRBJ2-6; V gene: TRBV28; CDR3 DNA: TGTGCCACGGTTAAGCAGGGGGGGGCCAACGTCCTGACTTTC; CDR3 protein: CATVKQGGANVLTF
clone size: -; D gene: TRBD1; CDR3 length: 15; J gene: TRBJ2-7; V gene: TRBV5-1; CDR3 DNA: TGCGCCAGCAGCCTAAAGACAGGGGAGGCCTACGAGCAGTACTTC; CDR3 protein: CASSLKTGEAYEQYF
clone size: -; D gene: TRBD1; CDR3 length: 14; J gene: TRBJ2-3; V gene: TRBV27; CDR3 DNA: TGTGCCAGCAGTATCCAGGGGGCGTCAGATACGCAGTATTTT; CDR3 protein: CASSIQGASDTQYF
clone size: -; D gene: TRBD2; CDR3 length: 15; J gene: TRBJ2-3; V gene: TRBV30; CDR3 DNA: TGTGCCTGCGGCCTCGGGGGGATTGGGATAGATACGCAGTATTTT; CDR3 protein: CACGLGGIGIDTQYF
clone size: -; D gene: -; CDR3 length: 14; J gene: TRBJ1-1; V gene: TRBV14; CDR3 DNA: TGTGCCAGCAGCCAACACCTTCGAGCGGCTGAAGCTTTCTTT; CDR3 protein: CASSQHLRAAEAFF
clone size: -; D gene: TRBD2; CDR3 length: 16; J gene: TRBJ2-5; V gene: TRBV7-2; CDR3 DNA: TGTGCCAGCAGCTCGACGACCCCGGGGGGGAGGGAGACCCAGTACTTC; CDR3 protein: CASSSTTPGGRETQYF
clone size: -; D gene: TRBD2; CDR3 length: 16; J gene: TRBJ2-3; V gene: TRBV7-2; CDR3 DNA: TGTGCCAGCAGCTTAGTAGCTAGCGGGGGTCGGGATACGCAGTATTTT; CDR3 protein: CASSLVASGGRDTQYF
clone size: -; D gene: TRBD1; CDR3 length: 13; J gene: TRBJ2-5; V gene: TRBV7-9; CDR3 DNA: TGTGCCAGCAGCATCCAGGGGGAGGAGACCCAGTACTTC; CDR3 protein: CASSIQGEETQYF
clone size: -; D gene: -; CDR3 length: 16; J gene: TRBJ1-2; V gene: TRBV5-4; CDR3 DNA: TGTGCCAGCAGCTTGGGGGGAGGAGTGCCGAACTATGGCTACACCTTC; CDR3 protein: CASSLGGGVPNYGYTF
clone size: -; D gene: -; CDR3 length: 12; J gene: TRBJ1-1; V gene: TRBV29-1; CDR3 DNA: TGCAGCGTGCACGGGGGGAAGACTGAAGCTTTCTTT; CDR3 protein: CSVHGGKTEAFF
clone size: -; D gene: TRBD2; CDR3 length: 16; J gene: TRBJ2-3; V gene: TRBV7-3; CDR3 DNA: TGTGCCAGCAGCTTAACAGGGCGGGGGGGCACAGATACGCAGTATTTT; CDR3 protein: CASSLTGRGGTDTQYF
clone size: -; D gene: -; CDR3 length: 15; J gene: TRBJ1-4; V gene: TRBV6-1; CDR3 DNA: TGTGCCAGCAGTGAATGGGGCTGGATCGGTGAAAAACTGTTTTTT; CDR3 protein: CASSEWGWIGEKLFF
clone size: -; D gene: TRBD2; CDR3 length: 16; J gene: TRBJ2-3; V gene: TRBV28; CDR3 DNA: TGTGCCAGCACTCGAACCGGGACTAGCGGGGCCCATACGCAGTATTTT; CDR3 protein: CASTRTGTSGAHTQYF
clone size: -; D gene: TRBD1; CDR3 length: 15; J gene: TRBJ1-6; V gene: TRBV5-4; CDR3 DNA: TGTGCCAGCAGCCCCGGGACAGGCTATAATTCACCCCTCCACTTT; CDR3 protein: CASSPGTGYNSPLHF
clone size: -; D gene: TRBD2; CDR3 length: 17; J gene: TRBJ2-2; V gene: TRBV2; CDR3 DNA: TGTGCCAGCAGTGAGGCAACTAGCGGGGGGCCAGGCGGGGAGCTGTTTTTT; CDR3 protein: CASSEATSGGPGGELFF
clone size: -; D gene: -; CDR3 length: 14; J gene: TRBJ2-1; V gene: TRBV14; CDR3 DNA: TGTGCCAGCAGCCAAGTACAGGGAAGGAGTGAGCAGTTCTTC; CDR3 protein: CASSQVQGRSEQFF
clone size: -; D gene: TRBD1; CDR3 length: 13; J gene: TRBJ1-6; V gene: TRBV11-2; CDR3 DNA: TGTGCCAGCAGCTTAGTTGGGACAGGGAACCTCCACTTT; CDR3 protein: CASSLVGTGNLHF
clone size: few; D gene: TRBD1; CDR3 length: 14; J gene: TRBJ2-7; V gene: TRBV27; CDR3 DNA: TGTGCCAGCAGGCCGACAGGGAGCTCCTACGAGCAGTACTTC; CDR3 protein: CASRPTGSSYEQYF
clone size: -; D gene: -; CDR3 length: 13; J gene: TRBJ1-1; V gene: TRBV14; CDR3 DNA: TGTGCCAGCAGCTGGGCACTGAACACTGAAGCTTTCTTT; CDR3 protein: CASSWALNTEAFF
clone size: once; D gene: -; CDR3 length: 14; J gene: TRBJ1-6; V gene: TRBV6-5; CDR3 DNA: TGTGCCGGGGGGTCGGGGAGCTCCAATTCACCCCTCCACTTT; CDR3 protein: CAGGSGSSNSPLHF
clone size: once; D gene: TRBD1; CDR3 length: 13; J gene: TRBJ2-7; V gene: TRBV29-1; CDR3 DNA: TGCAGCGTACCGGGACAGGGATACTACGAGCAGTACTTC; CDR3 protein: CSVPGQGYYEQYF
clone size: -; D gene: -; CDR3 length: 16; J gene: TRBJ2-3; V gene: TRBV4-1; CDR3 DNA: TGCGCCAGCAGGCTGGGAGGGGGGGGGAGCACAGATACGCAGTATTTT; CDR3 protein: CASRLGGGGSTDTQYF
clone size: -; D gene: TRBD1; CDR3 length: 15; J gene: TRBJ1-6; V gene: TRBV28; CDR3 DNA: TGTGCCAGCAGTTTATCAGGGGGCACTGGATCACCCCTCCACTTT; CDR3 protein: CASSLSGGTGSPLHF
clone size: -; D gene: TRBD1; CDR3 length: 16; J gene: TRBJ2-7; V gene: TRBV6-1; CDR3 DNA: TGTGCCAGCAGTGAAGCGTGGGGACAGGGGGTTTACGAGCAGTACTTC; CDR3 protein: CASSEAWGQGVYEQYF
clone size: -; D gene: TRBD1; CDR3 length: 13; J gene: TRBJ1-1; V gene: TRBV2; CDR3 DNA: TGTGCCAGTCAGGGACAGGAGAACACTGAAGCTTTCTTT; CDR3 protein: CASQGQENTEAFF
clone size: -; D gene: TRBD1; CDR3 length: 13; J gene: TRBJ2-5; V gene: TRBV29-1; CDR3 DNA: TGCAGCGCAGGGACAGGCCTTCAAGAGACCCAGTACTTC; CDR3 protein: CSAGTGLQETQYF
clone size: -; D gene: TRBD2; CDR3 length: 15; J gene: TRBJ2-3; V gene: TRBV19; CDR3 DNA: TGTGCCAGTAGCCCGCGGGGGGGAGGTGCAGATACGCAGTATTTT; CDR3 protein: CASSPRGGGADTQYF
clone size: -; D gene: -; CDR3 length: 16; J gene: TRBJ1-1; V gene: TRBV7-2; CDR3 DNA: TGTGCCAGCAGCCTTCCGCTTTCAGGGGAGCGGGGTGAAGCTTTCTTT; CDR3 protein: CASSLPLSGERGEAFF
clone size: few; D gene: TRBD1; CDR3 length: 15; J gene: TRBJ1-3; V gene: TRBV30; CDR3 DNA: TGTGCCTGGAAGGGCGACAGGGGGCTACGGAACACCATATATTTT; CDR3 protein: CAWKGDRGLRNTIYF
clone size: -; D gene: -; CDR3 length: 14; J gene: TRBJ2-5; V gene: TRBV24-1; CDR3 DNA: TGTGCCACCAGTGATTTCCGGGGGGCAGAGACCCAGTACTTC; CDR3 protein: CATSDFRGAETQYF
clone size: -; D gene: TRBD1; CDR3 length: 19; J gene: TRBJ1-1; V gene: TRBV5-1; CDR3 DNA: TGCGCCAGCAGCCCCCGGGACAGGGACATTGGTACTGTGAACACTGAAGCTTTCTTT; CDR3 protein: CASSPRDRDIGTVNTEAFF
clone size: -; D gene: -; CDR3 length: 13; J gene: TRBJ1-2; V gene: TRBV3-1/TRBV3-2; CDR3 DNA: TGTGCCAGCAGCCAAGAAACTCGCTATGGCTACACCTTC; CDR3 protein: CASSQETRYGYTF
clone size: -; D gene: TRBD1; CDR3 length: 14; J gene: TRBJ1-5; V gene: TRBV6-5; CDR3 DNA: TGTGCCAGCAGTAACAGGGGTGGAAGTCAGCCCCAGCATTTT; CDR3 protein: CASSNRGGSQPQHF
clone size: -; D gene: TRBD1; CDR3 length: 14; J gene: TRBJ1-5; V gene: TRBV5-8; CDR3 DNA: TGTGCCAGCAGCTCCGACAGGGGCAATCAGCCCCAGCATTTT; CDR3 protein: CASSSDRGNQPQHF
clone size: once; D gene: -; CDR3 length: 13; J gene: TRBJ2-3; V gene: TRBV12-3/TRBV12-4; CDR3 DNA: TGTGCCAGCAACACAGGGACCACAGATACGCAGTATTTT; CDR3 protein: CASNTGTTDTQYF
clone size: -; D gene: TRBD1; CDR3 length: 14; J gene: TRBJ1-5; V gene: TRBV6-5; CDR3 DNA: TGTGCCAGCAGAAAGGACAGGGGAGATCAGCCCCAGCATTTT; CDR3 protein: CASRKDRGDQPQHF
clone size: -; D gene: -; CDR3 length: 13; J gene: TRBJ1-3; V gene: TRBV7-3; CDR3 DNA: TGTGCCAGCAGCTTGGGCGGGGGAAACACCATATATTTT; CDR3 protein: CASSLGGGNTIYF
clone size: -; D gene: TRBD2; CDR3 length: 17; J gene: TRBJ2-7; V gene: TRBV19; CDR3 DNA: TGTGCCAGTAGCCAACTAGCGGGGGGGCTCCGGTCCTACGAGCAGTACTTC; CDR3 protein: CASSQLAGGLRSYEQYF
clone size: once; D gene: TRBD1; CDR3 length: 14; J gene: TRBJ2-1; V gene: TRBV19; CDR3 DNA: TGTGCCAGTAGTATCCCGGGACAGACCAATGAGCAGTTCTTC; CDR3 protein: CASSIPGQTNEQFF
clone size: -; D gene: -; CDR3 length: 10; J gene: TRBJ1-2; V gene: TRBV29-1; CDR3 DNA: TGCAGCGTTGAAGACAATGGCTACACCTTC; CDR3 protein: CSVEDNGYTF
clone size: -; D gene: TRBD2; CDR3 length: 16; J gene: TRBJ2-5; V gene: TRBV19; CDR3 DNA: TGTGCCAGTAGTATAGGAGGTGCCGGCGGGGGAGAGACCCAGTACTTC; CDR3 protein: CASSIGGAGGGETQYF
clone size: -; D gene: -; CDR3 length: 15; J gene: TRBJ1-1; V gene: TRBV27; CDR3 DNA: TGTGCCAGCAGTCCCTGGGCCGGCATGAACACTGAAGCTTTCTTT; CDR3 protein: CASSPWAGMNTEAFF
clone size: -; D gene: -; CDR3 length: 12; J gene: TRBJ1-1; V gene: TRBV12-3/TRBV12-4; CDR3 DNA: TGTGCCAGCAGCCCTAACAGCCCTGAAGCTTTCTTT; CDR3 protein: CASSPNSPEAFF
clone size: -; D gene: -; CDR3 length: 13; J gene: TRBJ2-6; V gene: TRBV28; CDR3 DNA: TGTGCCAGCACCGGGGCTGGGGCCAACGTCCTGACTTTC; CDR3 protein: CASTGAGANVLTF
clone size: -; D gene: -; CDR3 length: 11; J gene: TRBJ2-5; V gene: TRBV6-5; CDR3 DNA: TGTGCCAGCACCGGGCAAGAGACCCAGTACTTC; CDR3 protein: CASTGQETQYF
clone size: -; D gene: -; CDR3 length: 14; J gene: TRBJ2-6; V gene: TRBV2; CDR3 DNA: TGTGCCAGCAGTTTCCAGGCTGGGGCCAACGTCCTGACTTTC; CDR3 protein: CASSFQAGANVLTF
clone size: -; D gene: -; CDR3 length: 13; J gene: TRBJ1-5; V gene: TRBV10-3; CDR3 DNA: TGTGCCATCAGAGACACCCACGACCAGCCCCAGCATTTT; CDR3 protein: CAIRDTHDQPQHF